Listed here are 9 T cell receptor beta chains from one sample, sequenced in a study of cytomegalovirus exposure and HLA in healthy donors. The PCR used 60 Vbeta and 13 Jbeta primers. This table comes from immunoSEQ multiplex PCR, and its TCRdb copy is limited to in-frame clones, with some not included. Of about 55,000 clones in the sample, 70% to 85% were seen once. Sequenced material: PBMCs. The receptors derive from a man younger than 40 in good health and CMV-seronegative.

This chain links TRBV7-2 with TRBJ1-2; a possible D gene is TRBD1 (5 bases). The CDR3 runs 16 residues. V was cut by 5 bases and J by 5 bases, with 21 bases left in between. Germline-derived CDR1 and CDR2 are SGHTA and FQGNSA. The CDR3 protein is CASSLGQGFGAYGYTF. Here the CDR3 DNA reads TGTGCCAGCAGCCTGGGTCAGGGCTTCGGCGCTTATGGCTACACCTTC.

This chain links TRBV7-8 with TRBJ2-7; 8 bases are a match to TRBD1. Germline V CDR1 and CDR2: SGHVS, FQNEAQ. CDR3 size: 16 residues. V shed 1 base and J 1 base; nucleotides not matched to a gene: 6. The CDR3 reads CASSLGRGRISYEQYF. CDR3 coding DNA: TGTGCCAGCAGCTTAGGCAGGGGGCGAATATCCTACGAGCAGTACTTC.

The chain couples TRBV6-5 to TRBJ1-3; TRBD1 agrees at 7 bases. The CDR3 length is 15 residues. After removal of 0 bases from V and 1 base from J, the junction contained 0 bases not matched to a gene. Germline CDR1 MNHEY, CDR2 SVGAGI. Here the CDR3 reads CASSYSTGSGNTIYF. The CDR3 bases are TGTGCCAGCAGTTACTCGACAGGGTCTGGAAACACCATATATTTT.

V is TRBV30 and J is TRBJ2-5; D gene uncertain. CDR1 is GTSNPN, CDR2 SVGIG, per germline (reference sequence). The germline V and J ends were trimmed by 2 bases and 7 bases, with 14 bases remaining between them. The CDR3 contains 13 residues. The CDR3 bases are TGTGCCTGGAGTAGAGGAAGTCCTGCGACCCAGTACTTC. Its protein is CAWSRGSPATQYF.

The rearrangement joins TRBV6-1 to TRBJ2-7; 10 nucleotides match TRBD1. Trimming cost V 3 bases and J 2 bases; bases outside gene matches: 1. CDR3 length: 14 residues. Per the germline V gene, CDR1 is MNHNS and CDR2 is SASEGT. Here the CDR3 reads CASSEGQGTYEQYF. CDR3 nucleotide sequence: TGTGCCAGCAGTGAGGGACAGGGGACCTACGAGCAGTACTTC.

The CDR3 sequence: CASSLAGGETQYF. CDR3 DNA: TGTGCCAGCAGCTTAGCGGGGGGGGAGACCCAGTACTTC. The rearrangement links TRBV7-2 to TRBJ2-5; 7 nucleotides match TRBD2. The length of the CDR3 is 13 residues. V trimming: 0 bases; J trimming: 5 bases; junction bases outside the gene matches: 0. The germline V gene encodes CDR1 SGHTA and CDR2 FQGNSA.

CDR3 region: CASSIRDSNQPQHF. CDR3 coding DNA: TGTGCCAGTAGTATCCGCGATAGCAATCAGCCCCAGCATTTT. The V call is TRBV19, the J call TRBJ1-5; no definite D call. CDR3 length: 14 residues. Germline lookup yields CDR1 LNHDA and CDR2 SQIVND (reference sequence). Trimming pared 3 bases from V and 0 bases from J, leaving 6 bases between.

This chain uses TRBV29-1 with TRBJ2-7; 8 bases are shared with TRBD1. The CDR3 contains 14 residues. J gave up 2 bases and V 6 bases, and 9 bases lay outside the gene matches. CDR1 SQVTM and CDR2 ANQGSEA come from the germline V gene. The CDR3 here is CSVGDRHIPYEQYF. The CDR3 coding sequence is TGCAGCGTGGGGGACAGGCACATCCCCTACGAGCAGTACTTC.

The rearrangement uses TRBV7-9 and TRBJ2-3, with TRBD2 as a possible D gene (5 bases). There are 18 residues in the CDR3. Per germline, CDR1 SEHNR and CDR2 FQNEAQ (reference sequence). V lost 2 bases and J 0 bases, leaving 18 bases between the germline ends. The CDR3 loop is CASSLRVSRDLSTDTQYF. The DNA of the CDR3 is TGTGCCAGCAGCTTAAGAGTATCTCGGGATCTCAGCACAGATACGCAGTATTTT. The whole variable domain, remainder taken from reference TRBV7-9 and TRBJ2-3, is DTGVSQNPRHKITKRGQNVTFRCDPISEHNRLYWYRQTLGQGPEFLTYFQNEAQLEKSRLLSDRFSAERPKGSFSTLEIQRTEQGDSAMYLCASSLRVSRDLSTDTQYFGPGTRLTVL.